This T cell receptor (beta chain) was recovered during a study of blood T cell repertoires in COVID-19. Study-wide background: Nucleic acid was either cDNA or gDNA, and it came from T cells, B-cell-depleted T cells, or PBMCs.

Germline V CDR1 and CDR2: SGDLS, YYNGEE. Trimming took 3 bases from V and 11 from J, leaving 20 bases between them. There are 14 residues in the CDR3. Authors' methods: Counts of nucleated cells, estimated from reference gene primer amplification, were obtained. TCRdb's copy holds only in-frame clones and misses some; the assay was immunoSEQ multiplex PCR. That table furnishes V, J and clone size, whereas the DNA furnished D and trimming. The table shows roughly 190,000 clones, with approximately 87% occurring only once. The TCR sequence derives from a woman aged 60 to 75 with COVID-19, enrolled during active disease. Input material: peripheral blood. The chain links TRBV9 to TRBJ1-1; weak D call: TRBD1 (6 bases). CDR3 region: CASSALGGRRFAFF. The CDR3 DNA sequence: TGTGCCAGCAGCGCACTCGGGGGGCGCAGGTTTGCTTTCTTT.